This T cell receptor (beta chain) was sequenced during a study of blood T cell repertoires in COVID-19. Study-wide context: Researchers got acute and convalescent COVID-19 samples from the United States, Italy and Spain. PBMCs, B-cell-depleted T cells, or T cells provided the cDNA or gDNA that made up the material.

CDR1 is ENHRY, CDR2 SYGVKD, per germline. V gave up 4 bases and J gave up 7 bases; unmatched junction bases: 4. This CDR3 spans 13 amino acids. The method was immunoSEQ multiplex PCR; TCRdb's version includes in-frame clones alone and lacks a portion of them. Among 90,000 to 110,000 clones listed, roughly 87% were seen once. This clone was found once. V and J are TRBV10-3 and TRBJ1-2; 9 bases map to TRBD1. The TCR was taken from a man aged 45-65 years with acute or convalescent COVID-19. The source material was peripheral blood. CDR3: CAISGTGVFGYTF. CDR3 sequence (DNA): TGTGCCATCAGTGGGACAGGGGTCTTTGGCTACACCTTC.